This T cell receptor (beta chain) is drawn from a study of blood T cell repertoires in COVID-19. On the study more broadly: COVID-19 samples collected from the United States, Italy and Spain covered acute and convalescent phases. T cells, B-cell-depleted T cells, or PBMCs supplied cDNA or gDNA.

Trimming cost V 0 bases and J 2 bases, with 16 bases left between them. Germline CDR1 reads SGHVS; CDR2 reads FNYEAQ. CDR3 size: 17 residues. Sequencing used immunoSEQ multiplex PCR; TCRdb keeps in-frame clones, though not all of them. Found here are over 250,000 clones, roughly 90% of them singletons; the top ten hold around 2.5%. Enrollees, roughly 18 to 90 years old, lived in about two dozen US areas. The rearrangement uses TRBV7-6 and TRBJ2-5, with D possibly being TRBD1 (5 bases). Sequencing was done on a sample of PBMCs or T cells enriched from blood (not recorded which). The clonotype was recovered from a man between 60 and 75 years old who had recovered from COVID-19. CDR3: CASSLASSAGRQETQYF. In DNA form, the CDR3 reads TGTGCCAGCAGCTTAGCGTCCTCGGCAGGGCGGCAAGAGACCCAGTACTTC.